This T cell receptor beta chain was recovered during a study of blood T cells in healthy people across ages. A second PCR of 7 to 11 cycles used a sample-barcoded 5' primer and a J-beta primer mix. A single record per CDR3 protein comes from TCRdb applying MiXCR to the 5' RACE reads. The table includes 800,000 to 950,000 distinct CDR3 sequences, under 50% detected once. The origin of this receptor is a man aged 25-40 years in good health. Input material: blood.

CDR3 sequence (DNA): TGTGCCAGCAGTGAGGAAGGGCTGGGCACCGGGGAGCTGTTTTTT. The encoded protein is CASSEEGLGTGELFF. The chain has TRBV2 and TRBJ2-2; D remains unclear. This CDR3 has 15 amino acids. The germline CDR1 and CDR2 sequences are SNHLY and FYNNEI. The V end was cut by 3 bases, the J end by 4 bases, with 12 bases between.